This TCR beta chain was sequenced during a study of blood T cell repertoires in COVID-19. Sequencing used immunoSEQ multiplex PCR; TCRdb keeps in-frame clones, though not all of them. Seen here are 150,000 to 200,000 clones, 80% observed once, and the top ten hold about 6.5%. CDR1 and CDR2 from the germline V gene are GTSNPN and SVGIG (reference sequence). The CDR3 has 17 residues. V gave up 2 bases and J gave up 10 bases; unmatched junction bases: 17. Material: peripheral blood. The clonotype originates from an older man with active or convalescent COVID-19. The chain is built from TRBV30 and TRBJ1-6; TRBD1 matches 7 bases. In DNA, the CDR3 is TGTGCCTGGAGTCCCCGAGGACAGGTATTCCTGAGATCACCCCTCCACTTT. As protein: CAWSPRGQVFLRSPLHF.